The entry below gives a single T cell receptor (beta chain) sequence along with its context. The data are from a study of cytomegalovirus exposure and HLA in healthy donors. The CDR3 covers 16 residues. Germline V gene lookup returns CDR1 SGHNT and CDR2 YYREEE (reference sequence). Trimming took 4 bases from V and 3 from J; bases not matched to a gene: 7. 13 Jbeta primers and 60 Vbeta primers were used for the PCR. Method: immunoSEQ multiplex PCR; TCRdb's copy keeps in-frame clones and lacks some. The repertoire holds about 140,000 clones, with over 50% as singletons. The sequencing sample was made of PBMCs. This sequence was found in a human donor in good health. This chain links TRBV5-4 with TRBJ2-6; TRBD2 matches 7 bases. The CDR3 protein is CASSPSGGVGANVLTF. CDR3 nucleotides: TGTGCCAGCAGCCCTAGTGGGGGGGTTGGGGCCAACGTCCTGACTTTC.